The clone carrying this TCR beta chain was seen at least ten times. Its cognate antigen is unknown. The data were obtained in a study of regulatory T cells in long-lasting Graves disease. CDR3 length equals 14 residues. From germline, CDR1 is MDHEN and CDR2 SYDVKM. V shed 5 bases and J shed 5 bases, with 15 bases lying between them. HTBI primers from iRepertoire and Arm-PCR of CDR3 regions yielded the TCR beta libraries. A single record per CDR3 protein comes from TCRdb applying MiXCR to the multiplex PCR reads. The sample records around 340,000 distinct CDR3 sequences, about 20% being singletons. Described time point: persistent/refractory GD, antithyroid drugs over 5 years with positive TRAb. PBMC-extracted RNA yielded the TCR library. Roughly 10 milliliters of peripheral blood were taken and placed in EDTA tubes. The study's findings and limits: Gene preferences differed: TRBV28, TRBJ1-2, TRBJ2-5 in persistent cases. Compared with new cases, persistent Graves' patients showed reduced TCR diversity.

This sample comprised peripheral blood mononuclear cells (PBMCs), obtained when the disease was refractory, from a patient treated with antithyroid drugs. The clonotype was recovered from a female donor with Graves disease. The J gene is TRBJ2-5, the V gene TRBV28; tentatively, D is TRBD1 (5 bases). CDR3 sequence reads: CASSPRAGWETQYF. CDR3 DNA sequence: TGTGCCAGCAGTCCACGGGCAGGGTGGGAGACCCAGTACTTC. Full variable domain (missing parts from reference TRBV28 and TRBJ2-5): DVKVTQSSRYLVKRTGEKVFLECVQDMDHENMFWYRQDPGLGLRLIYFSYDVKMKEKGDIPEGYSVSREKKERFSLILESASTNQTSMYLCASSPRAGWETQYFGPGTRLLVL.